This T cell receptor beta chain comes out of a study of blood T cell repertoires in COVID-19. Study details: Italy, Spain and the United States were the sources of the convalescent and acute COVID-19 samples. Nucleic acid was either cDNA or gDNA, and it came from T cells, B-cell-depleted T cells, or PBMCs.

This CDR3 comprises 13 residues. V shed 6 bases and J shed 5 bases, with 13 bases lying between them. Per the germline V gene, CDR1 is SGHTA and CDR2 is FQGNSA. Authors' data handling: Amplifying reference gene primers gave estimates of nucleated cell counts. The data were produced by immunoSEQ multiplex PCR, yet TCRdb's version contains in-frame clones alone and is incomplete. D and trimming were read from the DNA, whereas the V and J calls and clone size are those reported in that table. The sample consists of nearly 350,000 clones, roughly 86% of them appearing once. Patients at the Seattle site were enrolled during active infection and followed longitudinally.

The sequence came from a woman in her sixties or seventies with COVID-19, enrolled during active disease. This rearrangement joins TRBV7-2 to TRBJ1-1, with D possibly matching TRBD1 (5 bases). Source material: peripheral blood. Here the CDR3 DNA reads TGTGCCAGCAGAAATCGCAGGGTTACTGAAGCTTTCTTT. The encoded protein is CASRNRRVTEAFF.